This TCR beta chain originates from a study of regulatory T cells in long-lasting Graves disease. Noted time point: newly diagnosed GD, antithyroid drugs for less than 3 months. The TCR library used RNA extracted from PBMCs. Notes on this clonotype: Its antigen is unknown.

Whole-study results and caveats: Between persistent patients, 2,500 to 3,500 public clonotypes were shared, exceeding the roughly 940 shared between new patients.

Arm-PCR of CDR3 regions and iRepertoire HTBI primers were the basis on which TCR beta libraries were built. A single record per CDR3 protein comes from TCRdb applying MiXCR to the multiplex PCR reads. The sample includes 300,000 to 400,000 distinct CDR3 sequences, around a sixth of them seen just once. Trimming cost V 2 bases and J 1 base, with 8 bases left between them. From germline, CDR1 is MNHNS and CDR2 SASEGT. CDR3 length: 15 residues. This clonotype originated in a female donor with Graves disease. The source material was peripheral blood mononuclear cells (PBMCs), sampled at new diagnosis, from a patient treated with antithyroid drugs. This chain connects TRBV6-1 to TRBJ2-2; no clear D gene. CDR3 protein: CASSEWAGNTGELFF. The CDR3 nucleotides are TGTGCCAGCAGTGAATGGGCAGGGAACACCGGGGAGCTGTTTTTT.